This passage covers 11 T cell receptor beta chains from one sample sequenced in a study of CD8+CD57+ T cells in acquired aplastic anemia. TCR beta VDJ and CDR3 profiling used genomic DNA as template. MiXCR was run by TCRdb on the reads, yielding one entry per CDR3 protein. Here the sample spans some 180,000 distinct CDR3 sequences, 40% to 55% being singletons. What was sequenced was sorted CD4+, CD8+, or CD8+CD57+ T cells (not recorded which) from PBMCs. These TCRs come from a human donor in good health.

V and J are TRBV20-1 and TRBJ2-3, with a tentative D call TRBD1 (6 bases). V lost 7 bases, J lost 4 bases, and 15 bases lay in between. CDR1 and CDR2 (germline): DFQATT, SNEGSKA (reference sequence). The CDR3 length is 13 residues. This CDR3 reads CSGGTGRPDTQYF. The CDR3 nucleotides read TGCAGTGGGGGCACAGGGAGACCAGATACGCAGTATTTT.

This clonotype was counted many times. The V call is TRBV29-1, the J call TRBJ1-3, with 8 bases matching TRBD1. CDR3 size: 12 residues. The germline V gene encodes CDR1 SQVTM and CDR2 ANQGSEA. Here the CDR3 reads CGGQVSGNTIYF. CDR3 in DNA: TGCGGGGGACAGGTCTCTGGAAACACCATATATTTT.

As DNA, the CDR3 is TGTGCCACCACCTGGACATCGAATTCACCCCTCCACTTT. This gives the protein CATTWTSNSPLHF. This chain connects TRBV2 to TRBJ1-6; D is perhaps TRBD1 (5 bases). This CDR3 spans 13 amino acids. Trimming shortened V by 10 bases and J by 7 bases, and 14 bases separated the two germline ends. The germline CDR1 and CDR2 sequences are SNHLY and FYNNEI.

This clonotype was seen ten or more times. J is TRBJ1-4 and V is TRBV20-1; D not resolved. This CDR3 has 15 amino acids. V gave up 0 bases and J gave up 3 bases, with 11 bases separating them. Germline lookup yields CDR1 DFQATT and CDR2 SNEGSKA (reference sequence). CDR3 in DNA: TGCAGTGCTAGAGATCCAAGGGCACCTAATGAAAAACTGTTTTTT. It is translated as CSARDPRAPNEKLFF.

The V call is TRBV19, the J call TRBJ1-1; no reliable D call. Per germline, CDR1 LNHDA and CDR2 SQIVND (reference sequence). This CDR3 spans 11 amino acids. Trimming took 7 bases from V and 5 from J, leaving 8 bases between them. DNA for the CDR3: TGTGCCAGTAAAGCGCGGACTGAAGCTTTCTTT. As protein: CASKARTEAFF.

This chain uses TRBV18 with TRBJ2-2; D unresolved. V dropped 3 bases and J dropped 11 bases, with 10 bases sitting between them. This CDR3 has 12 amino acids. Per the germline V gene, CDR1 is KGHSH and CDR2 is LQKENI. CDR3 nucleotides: TGTGCCAGCTCACCGGCTTCAACTGAGCTGTTTTTT. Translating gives CASSPASTELFF. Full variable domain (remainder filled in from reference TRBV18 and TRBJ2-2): NAGVMQNPRHLVRRRGQEARLRCSPMKGHSHVYWYRQLPEEGLKFMVYLQKENIIDESGMPKERFSAEFPKEGPSILRIQQVVRGDSAAYFCASSPASTELFFGEGSRLTVL.

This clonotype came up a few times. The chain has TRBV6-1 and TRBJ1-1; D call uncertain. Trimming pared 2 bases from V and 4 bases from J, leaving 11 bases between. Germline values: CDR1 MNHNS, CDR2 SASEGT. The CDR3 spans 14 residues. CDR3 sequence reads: CASSEFHGSTEAFF. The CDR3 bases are TGTGCCAGCAGTGAATTCCACGGGAGCACTGAAGCTTTCTTT.

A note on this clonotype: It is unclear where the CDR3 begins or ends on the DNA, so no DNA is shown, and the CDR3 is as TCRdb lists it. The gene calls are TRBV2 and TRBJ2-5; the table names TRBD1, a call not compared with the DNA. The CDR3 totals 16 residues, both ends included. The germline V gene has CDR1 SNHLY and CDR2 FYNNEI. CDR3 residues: CACSARGWQVKETQYF.

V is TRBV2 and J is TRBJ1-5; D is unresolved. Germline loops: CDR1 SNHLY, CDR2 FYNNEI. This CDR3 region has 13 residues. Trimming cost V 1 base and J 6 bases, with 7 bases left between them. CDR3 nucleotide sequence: TGTGCCAGCAGTGAAGACTTGCGTCAGCCCCAGCATTTT. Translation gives CASSEDLRQPQHF.

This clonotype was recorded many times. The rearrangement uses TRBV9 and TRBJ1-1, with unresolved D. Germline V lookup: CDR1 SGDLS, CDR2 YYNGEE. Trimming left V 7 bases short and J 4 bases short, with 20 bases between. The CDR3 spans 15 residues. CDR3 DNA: TGTGCCAGCCCCCCACGGGGAGGAGTTATCACTGAAGCTTTCTTT. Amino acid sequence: CASPPRGGVITEAFF.

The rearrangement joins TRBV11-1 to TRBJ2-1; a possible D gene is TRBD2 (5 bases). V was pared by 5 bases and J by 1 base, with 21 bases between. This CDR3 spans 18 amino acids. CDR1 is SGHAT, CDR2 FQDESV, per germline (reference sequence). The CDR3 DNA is TGTGCCAGCAGCCCCACACATAACGGACCGGGATCCTACAATGAGCAGTTCTTC. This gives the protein CASSPTHNGPGSYNEQFF.